The 17 T cell receptor beta chains listed next were all sequenced from one sample in a study of T cells expressing NK-cell markers (dated by TCRdb to about 2020). The method was 5' RACE. Sequencing instrument: Illumina HiSeq 2000. The reads, reprocessed by TCRdb, yield one row per CDR3 protein sequence and no DNA. The table for this sample records hundreds of thousands of distinct CDR3 sequences. The ten largest clonotypes hold 7.3% of the sample. The sample comprised blood T cells: a sorted CD56 or NKG2C T cell subset, CD4+ or CD8+ T cells, or bulk PBMC T cells (not recorded which). Receptors originate from a woman between 18 and 69 years old in good health.

J is TRBJ2-3 and V is TRBV20-1; TCRdb names TRBD1, which stays unverified in the absence of DNA. The CDR3 is 12 residues long. From germline, CDR1 is DFQATT and CDR2 SNEGSKA (reference sequence). CDR3 loop: CSAGGGTDTQYF.

J is TRBJ2-1 and V is TRBV6-5; checking the TCRdb D call of TRBD2 is not possible without DNA. Germline CDR1 reads MNHEY; CDR2 reads SVGAGI. The CDR3 has 16 amino acids. CDR3: CASSYSVSGDYNEQFF.

The rearrangement joins TRBV20-1 to TRBJ1-5; TCRdb indicates TRBD1, and absent DNA this call remains unverified. This CDR3 contains 15 residues. Germline CDR1 DFQATT, CDR2 SNEGSKA (reference sequence). The CDR3 here is CSARAGTGGDQPQHF.

This chain joins TRBV12-3 or TRBV12-4 and TRBJ1-2; with no DNA, the TCRdb D assignment of TRBD1 cannot be verified. The CDR3 runs to 13 residues. The CDR3 here is CASSLARERGYTF.

The chain recombines TRBV12-3 or TRBV12-4 with TRBJ1-1. This CDR3 is built from 16 residues. Here the CDR3 reads CASRVGPGMGNTEAFF.

The J gene is TRBJ2-3, the V gene TRBV7-9; TCRdb reports TRBD1, a call that lacks DNA to check it against. The CDR3 spans 15 residues. Per the germline V gene, CDR1 is SEHNR and CDR2 is FQNEAQ (reference sequence). CDR3 sequence: CASSSTGGDADTQYF. Combining the CDR3 with reference TRBV7-9 and TRBJ2-3 gives the whole variable domain DTGVSQNPRHKITKRGQNVTFRCDPISEHNRLYWYRQTLGQGPEFLTYFQNEAQLEKSRLLSDRFSAERPKGSFSTLEIQRTEQGDSAMYLCASSSTGGDADTQYFGPGTRLTVL.

V gene TRBV3-1 combines with J gene TRBJ1-6; without DNA, the TCRdb call of TRBD1 cannot be checked. CDR1 and CDR2 from the germline V gene are LGHDT and YNNKEL (reference sequence). This CDR3 is built from 15 residues. CDR3 in amino acids: CASSHTADKHSPLHF.

The J gene is TRBJ2-1, the V gene TRBV6-2 or TRBV6-3; no DNA is available, so the TRBD2 call from TCRdb remains unchecked. The CDR3 length is 16 residues. Per the germline V gene, CDR1 is MNHEY and CDR2 is SVGEGT. The CDR3 sequence: CASSWGLAGGEDEQFF.

The V and J genes are TRBV29-1 and TRBJ2-2; TCRdb lists TRBD1, though no DNA is available to test this call. Germline CDR1 is SQVTM and CDR2 is ANQGSEA. The CDR3 extends over 12 amino acids. CDR3 loop: CSAPSGAGELFF.

The chain uses TRBV18 and TRBJ1-2; TCRdb selects TRBD1, and the lack of DNA leaves this call unchecked. CDR3 length equals 14 residues. Germline V gene lookup returns CDR1 KGHSH and CDR2 LQKENI. The CDR3 loop reads CASSPYRDPYGYTF.

This chain connects TRBV4-3 to TRBJ1-5. The CDR3 has 15 residues. Germline values: CDR1 LGHNA, CDR2 YSLEER. The CDR3: CASSQAGEGNQPQHF.

The rearrangement uses TRBV12-5 and TRBJ2-1; TCRdb gives TRBD2 as the D gene, but with no DNA this cannot be confirmed. The CDR3 extends over 14 amino acids. The germline CDR1 and CDR2 sequences are LGHNT and FRNRAP. The CDR3 spells CASGLMEAMHEQFF.

The rearrangement joins TRBV20-1 to TRBJ1-5. CDR3 size: 13 residues. The V gene's germline CDR1 is DFQATT and CDR2 SNEGSKA (reference sequence). The CDR3 sequence: CSAPRTGNQPQHF.

The V call is TRBV27, the J call TRBJ1-2; TCRdb returns TRBD1, unconfirmable since there is no DNA. This CDR3 is 14 amino acids long. CDR1 and CDR2 (germline): MNHEY, SMNVEV (reference sequence). CDR3 residues: CASSLGYKGHGYTF.

This chain connects TRBV24-1 to TRBJ2-5; the D gene TCRdb calls, TRBD1, cannot be checked with no DNA. The CDR3 loop spans 15 amino acids. Germline CDR1 and CDR2: KGHDR and SFDVKD. The CDR3 is CATSDLNRAQETQYF.

The V gene is TRBV14, the J gene TRBJ2-7; TCRdb's D call of TRBD1 is untestable without DNA. Per the germline V gene, CDR1 is SGHDN and CDR2 is FVKESK. CDR3 length equals 15 residues. The CDR3 loop is CASSRTGTGYEEQYF. Filled out from reference TRBV14 and TRBJ2-7, the complete variable domain reads EAGVTQFPSHSVIEKGQTVTLRCDPISGHDNLYWYRRVMGKEIKFLLHFVKESKQDESGMPNNRFLAERTGGTYSTLKVQPAELEDSGVYFCASSRTGTGYEEQYFGPGTRLTVT.

This chain joins TRBV11-1 and TRBJ2-3; the TRBD1 assignment by TCRdb is unverifiable without DNA. Looked up from germline, CDR1 is SGHAT and CDR2 is FQDESV (reference sequence). This CDR3 is 15 amino acids long. CDR3 sequence: CASSSREGVGDTQYF.